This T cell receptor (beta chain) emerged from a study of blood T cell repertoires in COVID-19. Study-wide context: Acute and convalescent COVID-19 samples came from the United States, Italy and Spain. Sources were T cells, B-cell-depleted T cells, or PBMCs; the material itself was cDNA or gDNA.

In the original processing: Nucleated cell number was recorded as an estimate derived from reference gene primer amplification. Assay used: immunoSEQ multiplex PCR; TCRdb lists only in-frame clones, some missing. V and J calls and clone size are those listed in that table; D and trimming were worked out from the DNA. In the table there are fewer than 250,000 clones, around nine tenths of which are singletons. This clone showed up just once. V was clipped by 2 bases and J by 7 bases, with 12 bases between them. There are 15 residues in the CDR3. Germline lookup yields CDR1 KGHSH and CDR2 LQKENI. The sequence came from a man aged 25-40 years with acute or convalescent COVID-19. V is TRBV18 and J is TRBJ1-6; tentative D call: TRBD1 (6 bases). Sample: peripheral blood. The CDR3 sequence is CASSPAGTRNSPLHF. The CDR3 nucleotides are TGTGCCAGCTCACCAGCCGGGACAAGGAATTCACCCCTCCACTTT.